This TCR beta chain was sequenced during a study of T cells after yellow fever vaccination. The V gene lost 2 bases and the J gene lost 2 bases, with 7 bases spanning the gap. CDR1 is SGHNT and CDR2 is YYREEE in the germline V gene (reference sequence). CDR3 size: 14 residues. TCRdb reprocessed the 5' RACE reads with MiXCR, giving one entry per CDR3 protein. The profile covers roughly 68,000 distinct CDR3 sequences, with approximately 7% appearing a single time and roughly 35% taken by the ten largest. Sequencing used CD8+ T cells sorted from PBMCs, obtained about 41 days after the first yellow fever vaccination. The chain recombines TRBV5-4 with TRBJ2-2; D not resolved. The receptor was isolated from a young man who received the YFV17D yellow fever vaccine. CDR3 in DNA: TGTGCCAGCAGCTTTGGCGTAAACACCGGGGAGCTGTTTTTT. Its protein product is CASSFGVNTGELFF.